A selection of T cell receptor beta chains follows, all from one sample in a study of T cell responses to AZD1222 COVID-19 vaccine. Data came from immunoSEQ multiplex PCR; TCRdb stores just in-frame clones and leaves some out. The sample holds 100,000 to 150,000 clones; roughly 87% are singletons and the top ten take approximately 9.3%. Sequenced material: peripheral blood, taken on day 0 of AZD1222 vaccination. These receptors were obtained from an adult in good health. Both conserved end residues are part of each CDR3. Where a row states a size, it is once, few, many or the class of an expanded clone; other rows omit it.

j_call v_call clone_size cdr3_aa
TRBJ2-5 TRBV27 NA CASSAGLAAQETQYF
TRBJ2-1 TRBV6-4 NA CASSDSERTSGVKFF
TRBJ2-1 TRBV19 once CAAKAGTARDEQFF
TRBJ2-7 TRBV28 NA CASSLERVEQYF
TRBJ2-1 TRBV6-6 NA CASLSHNEQFF
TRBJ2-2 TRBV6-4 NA CASSDSAGTGGELFF
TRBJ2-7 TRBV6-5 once CASTLGGTGGYEQYF
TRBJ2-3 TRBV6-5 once CASSMGSPTDTQYF
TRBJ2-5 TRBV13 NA CASSHSGRETQYF
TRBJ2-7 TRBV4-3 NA CASSQEGLAEIYEQYF
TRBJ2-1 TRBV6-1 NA CASSATLAGGNNEQFF
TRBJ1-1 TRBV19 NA CASSQNRGPQGQTEAFF
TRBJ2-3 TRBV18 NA CASPPGGQIVPIPGDTQYF
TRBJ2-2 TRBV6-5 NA CASSWTGENTGELFF
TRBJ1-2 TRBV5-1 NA CASSLIQGPYGGYTF